This record concerns one T cell receptor beta chain sequence. This record belongs to a study of blood T cell repertoires in COVID-19. Study in general: COVID-19 samples, acute and convalescent, were from the United States, Italy and Spain. PBMCs, B-cell-depleted T cells, or T cells provided the cDNA or gDNA that made up the material.

V lost 6 bases and J 4 bases, leaving 16 bases between the germline ends. The CDR3 length is 14 residues. CDR1 and CDR2 from the germline V gene are SNHLY and FYNNEI. In the authors' methods: Reference gene primer amplification gave nucleated cell count estimates. Assay: immunoSEQ multiplex PCR; the TCRdb copy retains only in-frame clones and omits some. V, J and clone size are taken as reported in that table, and D and trimming were inferred from the DNA itself. The sample holds tens of thousands of clones, roughly 80% seen once. The sample was peripheral blood. This sequence was found in a man aged 60 to 69 with acute or convalescent COVID-19. This sequence joins TRBV2 and TRBJ2-7, with a weak D call TRBD2 (6 bases). DNA for the CDR3: TGTGCCAGCAGGGAGGGCGTCCTATTATACGAGCAGTACTTC. This codes for CASREGVLLYEQYF.